This TCR beta chain was captured by sequencing in a study of blood T cells in healthy people across ages. General study results and limits: For the donors, CMV status was unknown and possibly confounded expanded clonotype changes. Roughly linear age-related decline in beta diversity appeared, significant by age 40.

A J-beta primer mix and a sample-barcoded 5' primer were used in a second PCR of about 7 to 12 cycles. One entry per CDR3 protein results from TCRdb running MiXCR on the 5' RACE reads. The repertoire holds around 870,000 distinct CDR3 sequences, with 29% as singletons. The trim removed 4 bases at V and 2 bases at J, leaving 8 bases unmatched. The CDR3 runs to 16 residues. Germline values: CDR1 SGHDN, CDR2 FVKESK. This clonotype has just a few counts. Its cognate antigen is unknown. The source material was blood. The clonotype was recovered from a woman over 75 in good health. The gene calls are TRBV14 and TRBJ2-5; 9 bases agree with TRBD1. The CDR3 nucleotides are TGTGCCAGCAGCCTCCCTAGAGGACAGGGGCAAGAGACCCAGTACTTC. This codes for CASSLPRGQGQETQYF.